This passage covers 22 T cell receptor beta chains from one sample sequenced in a study of molecular identifiers for immune sequencing clone quantification. TCRdb redid the calling of the PCR reads with MiXCR, one entry per CDR3 protein. The sample has under 600,000 distinct CDR3 sequences, over 20% seen once. Sequencing was performed on naive CD8+ T cells from blood, with Jurkat cell RNA spiked in. The sample's subset: FACS-sorted CD8+CD4-CCR7+CD45RA+ naive T cells. Source of these receptors: a human donor in good health. Some libraries in this study had Jurkat cell RNA spiked in.

This clonotype came up a few times. This chain connects TRBV11-2 to TRBJ2-6; D unresolved. From germline, CDR1 is SGHAT and CDR2 FQNNGV. The CDR3 has 11 amino acids. Trimming removed 3 bases at V and 16 bases at J, with 10 bases between. The CDR3 reads CASSFPNKLTF. The CDR3 nucleotides are TGTGCCAGCAGCTTCCCCAACAAACTGACTTTC.

This clonotype was recorded many times. The genes are TRBV5-6 and TRBJ1-4; 8 bases are a match to TRBD1. The ends lost 2 bases at V and 7 bases at J; junction bases unmatched: 10. Germline loops: CDR1 SGHDT, CDR2 YYEEEE. The CDR3 contains 16 residues. CDR3 DNA: TGTGCCAGCAGCTTAAATTCGGACAGGGATCCTGAAAAACTGTTTTTT. It specifies CASSLNSDRDPEKLFF.

This clonotype has at least ten counts. At one end the junction does not follow the germline gene, possibly because of a read error. The chain employs TRBV5-4 and TRBJ2-3; weak D call: TRBD2 (7 bases). The CDR3 is made up of 16 amino acids. Germline values: CDR1 SGHNT, CDR2 YYREEE (reference sequence). CDR3 sequence: CASSLGAAGNTDTQYF. The DNA for the CDR3 is TGTGCCAGCAGTTTGGGGGCAGCGGGAAACACAGATACGCAGTATTTT.

This clonotype was seen more than once but under ten times. V gene TRBV7-9 combines with J gene TRBJ2-7, with 16 positions matching TRBD2. The V gene end was trimmed by 5 bases and the J gene end by 5 bases; junction bases not matched to a gene: 9. The CDR3 consists of 17 residues. Germline-derived CDR1 and CDR2 are SEHNR and FQNEAQ (reference sequence). The CDR3 sequence is CASSLGTSGRVVDEQYF. CDR3 bases: TGTGCCAGCAGCCTAGGGACTAGCGGGAGGGTGGTCGACGAGCAGTACTTC.

In this sample, this clonotype turned up many times. The rearrangement uses TRBV6-6 and TRBJ2-3; perhaps TRBD2 as D (5 bases). The CDR3 is 15 residues long. Between the trimmed V and J ends, which lost 3 bases and 3 bases, there was a span of 13 bases. The germline gives CDR1 MNHNY, CDR2 SVGAGI (reference sequence). In nucleotides, the CDR3 is TGTGCCAGCAGTTATAATCAGGACTTGACAGATACGCAGTATTTT. Amino acids: CASSYNQDLTDTQYF.

This clonotype came up many times. The rearrangement joins TRBV28 to TRBJ2-7; D possibly uses TRBD1 or TRBD2 (6 bases each). The CDR3 has 14 residues. V dropped 3 bases and J dropped 3 bases, with 12 bases sitting between them. CDR1 is MDHEN and CDR2 is SYDVKM in the germline V gene. CDR3 sequence reads: CASSFFGGGYEQYF. The CDR3 DNA is TGTGCCAGCAGTTTTTTCGGGGGCGGCTACGAGCAGTACTTC.

This clonotype was recorded at least ten times. This chain joins TRBV12-3 or TRBV12-4 and TRBJ1-2, with TRBD1 as a possible D gene (5 bases). The CDR3 loop spans 15 amino acids. Trimming cost V 5 bases and J 2 bases, with 15 bases left between them. CDR3 nucleotide sequence: TGTGCCAGCAGTATATCACCGGGACTAAACTATGGCTACACCTTC. Protein product: CASSISPGLNYGYTF.

This clonotype showed up many times. V usage is TRBV7-6 and J usage is TRBJ2-2; no clear D. CDR3 length: 15 residues. The germline V gene encodes CDR1 SGHVS and CDR2 FNYEAQ. The V and J ends lost 2 bases and 0 bases respectively, with 7 bases between them. CDR3 loop: CASSLLSSNTGELFF. The CDR3 bases are TGTGCCAGCAGCTTACTCAGTTCGAACACCGGGGAGCTGTTTTTT.

This clonotype was seen many times. CDR3 protein: CASSLWGLAAPYEQYF. Written as DNA, the CDR3 is TGTGCCAGCAGTTTGTGGGGACTAGCGGCCCCCTACGAGCAGTACTTC. V gene TRBV28 combines with J gene TRBJ2-7, with 11 bases identical to TRBD2. V lost 3 bases and J lost 2; bases outside the gene matches: 6. The germline gives CDR1 MDHEN, CDR2 SYDVKM. This CDR3 is 16 amino acids long. The entire variable domain, with the rest obtained from reference TRBV28 and TRBJ2-7, is as follows: DVKVTQSSRYLVKRTGEKVFLECVQDMDHENMFWYRQDPGLGLRLIYFSYDVKMKEKGDIPEGYSVSREKKERFSLILESASTNQTSMYLCASSLWGLAAPYEQYFGPGTRLTVT.

This clonotype showed up just a few times. The genes are TRBV4-2 and TRBJ2-5; 13 positions match TRBD2. Germline V gene data show CDR1 as LGHNA and CDR2 as YNFKEQ. This CDR3 region has 19 residues. The V segment lost 0 bases and the J segment 5 bases; nucleotides outside the gene matches: 12. DNA of the CDR3: TGTGCCAGCAGCCAAGATCGGACTAGCGGGAGATTACGTTTGGAGACCCAGTACTTC. It translates to CASSQDRTSGRLRLETQYF.

This clonotype was recorded a few times. The chain joins TRBV30 to TRBJ2-2, with D perhaps matching TRBD2 (6 bases). The CDR3 consists of 15 residues. CDR1 is GTSNPN, CDR2 SVGIG, per germline (reference sequence). V was cut by 0 bases and J by 2 bases, with 10 bases left in between. The CDR3 sequence: CAWSVLGSNTGELFF. CDR3 sequence (DNA): TGTGCCTGGAGTGTACTCGGGAGTAACACCGGGGAGCTGTTTTTT.

The chain links TRBV19 to TRBJ2-7; 7 bases align to TRBD1. Germline values: CDR1 LNHDA, CDR2 SQIVND (reference sequence). The length of the CDR3 is 15 residues. V trimming: 2 bases; J trimming: 3 bases; junction bases outside the gene matches: 7. CDR3 in amino acids: CASSITGVVDYEQYF. The CDR3 region has the DNA TGTGCCAGTAGTATAACAGGGGTGGTAGACTACGAGCAGTACTTC.

The sample holds one count of this clonotype. At one end, the junction sequence differs from germline, possibly due to a read error. The chain recombines TRBV4-1 with TRBJ2-7; the match to TRBD2 covers 7 bases. Germline lookup yields CDR1 MGHRA and CDR2 YSYEKL. The CDR3 consists of 14 residues. This chain's CDR3 is CASSQDSRDYGQYF. Here the CDR3 DNA reads TGCGCCAGCAGCCAAGATAGTCGGGACTACGGGCAGTACTTC.

There are many counts of this clonotype. CDR3 sequence (DNA): TGTGCCAGCAGCATGGACAGGTCCTACAATGAGCAGTTCTTC. Protein product: CASSMDRSYNEQFF. This chain joins TRBV13 and TRBJ2-1, with 7 nucleotides matching TRBD1. This CDR3 has 14 amino acids. The germline V gene encodes CDR1 PRHDT and CDR2 FYEKMQ (reference sequence). Losses at the gene ends were 5 bases for V and 1 base for J; bases not matched to a gene: 2.

A word on this clonotype: A read error may be the cause here, since a much bigger clone is one base away. The chain employs TRBV30 and TRBJ2-7; maybe TRBD1 (5 bases). Germline V gene lookup returns CDR1 GTSNPN and CDR2 SVGIG (reference sequence). The CDR3 consists of 14 residues. CDR3: CAWSMGLTSYEQCF. As DNA, the CDR3 is TGTGCCTGGAGTATGGGGCTAACTTCCTACGAGCAGTGCTTC.

This clonotype was counted only a few times. CDR3 DNA sequence: TGCAGCGTTGAACGGGCAGGCGAGCAGTACTTC. The encoded protein is CSVERAGEQYF. The chain combines TRBV29-1 with TRBJ2-7, with D unresolved. The CDR3 totals 11 residues. The V end was cut by 2 bases, the J end by 6 bases, with 8 bases between. Germline V CDR1 and CDR2: SQVTM, ANQGSEA.

The chain uses TRBV7-9 and TRBJ1-1; D unclear. There are 14 residues in the CDR3. V was trimmed by 2 bases and J by 3 bases, leaving 10 bases between them. From germline, CDR1 is SEHNR and CDR2 FQNEAQ (reference sequence). The CDR3 region is CASSLIGADTEAFF. CDR3 bases: TGTGCCAGCAGCTTAATCGGTGCGGACACTGAAGCTTTCTTT. The full variable domain, in which reference TRBV7-9 and TRBJ1-1 provide the parts outside the CDR3, is DTGVSQNPRHKITKRGQNVTFRCDPISEHNRLYWYRQTLGQGPEFLTYFQNEAQLEKSRLLSDRFSAERPKGSFSTLEIQRTEQGDSAMYLCASSLIGADTEAFFGQGTRLTVV.

This clonotype was picked up a small number of times. The J gene is TRBJ2-7, the V gene TRBV18; D is ambiguous. Per germline, CDR1 KGHSH and CDR2 LQKENI. This CDR3 has 14 residues. Trimming shortened V by 2 bases and J by 6 bases, and 14 bases separated the two germline ends. Here the CDR3 reads CASSPTVGLAEQYF. In nucleotides, the CDR3 is TGTGCCAGCTCACCAACCGTTGGATTAGCCGAGCAGTACTTC.

This sequence joins TRBV6-2 or TRBV6-3 and TRBJ2-2; D gene uncertain. The V gene's germline CDR1 is MNHEY and CDR2 SVGEGT. V lost 6 bases to trimming and J lost 8 bases, with 13 bases between them. This CDR3 has 13 residues. CDR3 sequence: CASSIFEAGELFF. The CDR3 region has the DNA TGTGCCAGCAGCATATTCGAGGCGGGGGAGCTGTTTTTT.

In its sample, this clonotype was seen many times. The chain links TRBV2 to TRBJ2-7; D is uncertain. This CDR3 is 14 amino acids long. CDR1 is SNHLY, CDR2 FYNNEI, per germline. Trimming removed 6 bases from V and 0 bases from J, with 12 bases in between. CDR3 amino acids: CASRGPRSSYEQYF. In nucleotides, the CDR3 is TGTGCCAGCAGAGGTCCCAGAAGCTCCTACGAGCAGTACTTC.

On this clonotype itself: A much larger clone lies one base from this, so it may be a read error. The V call is TRBV5-1, the J call TRBJ1-3; D unclear. In germline, CDR1 is SGHRS, CDR2 YFSETQ. The CDR3 runs to 17 residues. V was clipped by 1 base and J by 0 bases, with 14 bases between them. The CDR3 DNA reads TGCGCCAGCAGCTTGACTAACCCGGTGTTCTCTGGAAACACCATATATTTT. This gives the protein CASSLTNPVFSGNTIYF.

This clonotype was counted at least ten times. V and J are TRBV4-3 and TRBJ2-7, with 7 bases matching TRBD1. The CDR3 totals 15 residues. The germline V gene has CDR1 LGHNA and CDR2 YSLEER. V lost 0 bases to trimming and J lost 2 bases; unmatched junction nucleotides: 4. CDR3 amino acids: CASSQDRTGPYEQYF. DNA of the CDR3: TGCGCCAGCAGCCAAGACCGGACAGGTCCCTACGAGCAGTACTTC.